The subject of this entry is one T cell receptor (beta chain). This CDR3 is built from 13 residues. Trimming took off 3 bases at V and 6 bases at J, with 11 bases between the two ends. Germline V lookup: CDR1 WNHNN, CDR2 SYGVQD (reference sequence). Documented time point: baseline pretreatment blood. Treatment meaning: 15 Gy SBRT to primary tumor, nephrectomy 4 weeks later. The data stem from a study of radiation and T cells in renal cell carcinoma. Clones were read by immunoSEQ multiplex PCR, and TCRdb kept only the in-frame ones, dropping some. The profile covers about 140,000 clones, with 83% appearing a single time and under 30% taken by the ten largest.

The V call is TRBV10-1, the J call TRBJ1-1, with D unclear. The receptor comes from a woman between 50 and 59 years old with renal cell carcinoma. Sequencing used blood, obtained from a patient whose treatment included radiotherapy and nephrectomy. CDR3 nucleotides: TGCGCCAGCAGTGACGCTACCGGGGCTGAAGCTTTCTTT. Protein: CASSDATGAEAFF.